The 13 T cell receptor beta chains in this list originate from one sample, sequenced in a study of metastatic and nonmetastatic thyroid tumors. Thyroid surgery was performed in patients who had received no treatment beforehand. TCRdb re-called clones via MiXCR from the PCR reads. The sample contains around 53,000 clones, about a sixth of which appear only once. The sample consisted of blood. All receptors derive from a female donor with papillary thyroid cancer or a benign thyroid nodule (not recorded which). Some clones in this sample may be carry-over from other donors' samples.

Points on this clone: An end of the junction differs from the germline gene, which may be a read error. The genes are TRBV27 and TRBJ1-5; D ambiguous. This CDR3 comprises 14 residues. Germline CDR1 reads MNHEY; CDR2 reads SMNVEV (reference sequence). CDR3 loop: CASRSLVGNHPQHF. CDR3 nucleotides: TGTGCCAGCAGGTCGTTGGTGGGCAATCATCCCCAGCATTTT.

This clone was detected only a few times. Germline and junction disagree at one end, which may indicate a read error. CDR3 nucleotide sequence: TGTGACAGCAGATCGGCAGGGACCAGCACAGATACACAGTATTTT. Translation: CDSRSAGTSTDTQYF. J is TRBJ2-3 and V is TRBV2; D assignment may be TRBD1 or TRBD2 (5 bases each). Germline loops: CDR1 SNHLY, CDR2 FYNNEI. This CDR3 spans 15 amino acids.

The sample holds many counts of this clone. The V and J genes are TRBV6-5 and TRBJ2-7, with 14 positions matching TRBD2. Germline V CDR1 and CDR2: MNHEY, SVGAGI. The V gene end was trimmed by 5 bases and the J gene end by 3 bases; junction bases not matched to a gene: 18. The CDR3 extends over 20 amino acids. The CDR3 here is CASSPGLAGVIGRGFYEQYF. The CDR3 nucleotides are TGTGCCAGCAGTCCGGGACTAGCGGGAGTAATTGGGAGGGGATTCTACGAGCAGTACTTC.

This clone was seen a few times. A much larger clone differs from this one at a single base, so this may be a read error. Other DNA sequences from this sample encode an identical CDR3 as well. The chain carries TRBV30 and TRBJ1-1, with a tentative D call TRBD1 (6 bases). The CDR3 loop spans 18 amino acids. Trimming shortened V by 0 bases and J by 0 bases, and 20 bases separated the two germline ends. The germline V gene has CDR1 GTSNPN and CDR2 SVGIG (reference sequence). CDR3 residues: CAWSVLRDTYEVNTEAFF. Written as DNA, the CDR3 is TGTGCCTGGAGTGTACTCCGGGACACGTATGAAGTGAACACTGAAGCTTTCTTT.

This clone was observed at least ten times. V usage is TRBV27 and J usage is TRBJ1-4; D may be TRBD1 (6 bases). Germline CDR1 MNHEY, CDR2 SMNVEV (reference sequence). CDR3 length: 15 residues. V lost 2 bases to trimming and J lost 3 bases, with 10 bases between them. CDR3 region: CASSLLGAANEKLFF. For the CDR3, the DNA is TGTGCCAGCAGTTTACTGGGGGCGGCTAATGAAAAACTGTTTTTT.

This clone has only a few counts. This chain joins TRBV27 and TRBJ2-7; TRBD2 aligns across 11 bases. After removal of 6 bases from V and 5 bases from J, the junction contained 15 bases not matched to a gene. The CDR3 runs to 17 residues. CDR1 and CDR2 from the germline V gene are MNHEY and SMNVEV (reference sequence). The CDR3 sequence is CASSSRGLAVSSDEQYF. Here the CDR3 DNA reads TGTGCCAGCAGCTCCCGGGGACTAGCGGTAAGCAGTGACGAGCAGTACTTC.

The table lists this clone with many counts. The chain is built from TRBV18 and TRBJ1-1; D uncertain. CDR3 length: 12 residues. The germline V gene encodes CDR1 KGHSH and CDR2 LQKENI. The V gene lost 0 bases and the J gene lost 1 base, with 0 bases spanning the gap. CDR3 DNA: TGTGCCAGCTCACCACCGAACACTGAAGCTTTCTTT. Protein sequence: CASSPPNTEAFF.

This clone was seen at least ten times. CDR3 sequence reads: CASSLISGELFF. As DNA, the CDR3 is TGTGCCAGCAGCTTAATTTCCGGGGAGCTGTTTTTT. V usage is TRBV11-2 and J usage is TRBJ2-2; the D is unclear. CDR1 and CDR2 (germline): SGHAT, FQNNGV. The CDR3 length is 12 residues. Deletions cut 2 bases from V and 6 bases from J, with 4 bases between.

The rearrangement joins TRBV7-3 to TRBJ1-1; D is undetermined. Germline CDR1 and CDR2: SGHTA and FQGTGA. CDR3 length: 13 residues. V lost 5 bases and J lost 13, with 20 bases in between. The CDR3 loop reads CASSHGVAAQDFF. CDR3 sequence (DNA): TGTGCCAGCAGCCACGGCGTGGCGGCTCAAGATTTCTTT.

This clone was counted many times. V and J are TRBV2 and TRBJ1-5, with TRBD1 as a possible D gene (5 bases). Trimming removed 4 bases from V and 6 bases from J, with 16 bases in between. CDR3 size: 15 residues. The germline V gene encodes CDR1 SNHLY and CDR2 FYNNEI. The CDR3 spells CASSGTQGLGQPQHF. The CDR3 region has the DNA TGTGCCAGCAGTGGTACTCAGGGTTTGGGTCAGCCCCAGCATTTT.

V usage is TRBV30 and J usage is TRBJ2-5; TRBD1 agrees at 7 bases. Looked up from germline, CDR1 is GTSNPN and CDR2 is SVGIG (reference sequence). The trim removed 2 bases at V and 5 bases at J, leaving 8 bases unmatched. The CDR3 covers 14 residues. CDR3 in amino acids: CAWSLNDRVETQYF. The CDR3 region has the DNA TGTGCCTGGAGTCTTAATGACAGGGTTGAGACCCAGTACTTC.

Only a few counts were recorded for this clone. A much more abundant neighbour one base away suggests this may be a read error. The chain recombines TRBV20-1 with TRBJ2-5, with D uncertain. Looked up from germline, CDR1 is DFQATT and CDR2 is SNEGSKA (reference sequence). CDR3 length: 14 amino acids. V was clipped by 6 bases and J by 5 bases, with 19 bases between them. The CDR3 loop is CSAKSVNHWETQYF. The CDR3 bases are TGCAGTGCGAAGAGTGTTAATCACTGGGAGACCCAGTACTTC.

This chain joins TRBV6-1 and TRBJ1-2; a possible D gene is TRBD1 (5 bases). This CDR3 has 14 amino acids. Germline CDR1 and CDR2: MNHNS and SASEGT. V was shortened by 7 bases and J by 4 bases, with 16 bases between the two germline ends. CDR3 DNA sequence: TGTGCCAGCATTGACCTGGGACGTGGCTATGGCTACACCTTC. Protein: CASIDLGRGYGYTF.